This T cell receptor (beta chain) emerged from a study of tumor-infiltrating lymphocytes in primary liver carcinoma. As for the study in general: Surgical resection was used to treat these primary liver carcinoma patients. Sample yields, roughly 3.65 to 7.13 million productive TCRbeta reads, were similar across the tissue types.

V lost 8 bases to trimming and J lost 5 bases, with 12 bases between them. CDR3 length equals 12 residues. The germline V gene has CDR1 MNHEY and CDR2 SVGAGI. This clonotype was picked up many times. Its antigen is undetermined. The authors made TCR beta cDNA from 400 to 550 ng total RNA with a constant-region primer. Amplification in three nested multiplex PCR rounds with slightly modified ARM-PCR gave rise to TCR beta libraries. TRBV1-TRBV30 forward primers and a C-beta reverse primer were used in the first two PCR rounds, which each ran for about 11 cycles. MiXCR, applied by TCRdb to the multiplex PCR reads, yields one record per CDR3 protein. The profile covers about 320,000 distinct CDR3 sequences, with 45% to 70% appearing a single time and around 15% taken by the ten largest. They got blood RNA out of unsorted whole blood and also pulled out germline DNA. Presurgery, approximately 4 milliliters of peripheral blood were collected.

The study, taken as a whole, reports: Tumor top-250-clone fraction significantly exceeded that of blood (p = 0.039).

V and J are TRBV6-5 and TRBJ1-2, with D unclear. The sequence came from a woman in her thirties with primary liver carcinoma and hepatitis B virus infection. Sequenced input: peripheral blood. The CDR3 protein is CASGRPNYGYTF. CDR3 bases: TGTGCCAGCGGTCGCCCCAATTATGGCTACACCTTC.